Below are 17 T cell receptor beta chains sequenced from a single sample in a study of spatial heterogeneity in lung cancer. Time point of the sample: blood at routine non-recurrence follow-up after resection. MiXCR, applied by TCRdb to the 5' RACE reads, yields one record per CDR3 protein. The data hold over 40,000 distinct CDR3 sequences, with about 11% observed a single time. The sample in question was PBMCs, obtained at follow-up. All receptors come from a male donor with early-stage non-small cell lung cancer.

The CDR3 coding sequence is TGTGCCAGCAGCCCTGGGAATCAGCCCCAGCATTTT. It is translated as CASSPGNQPQHF. The chain recombines TRBV7-9 with TRBJ1-5; D gene uncertain. The CDR3 sequence is 12 residues long. CDR1 SEHNR and CDR2 FQNEAQ come from the germline V gene (reference sequence). V lost 5 bases and J lost 4, with 6 bases in between. Variable domain in full (rest from reference TRBV7-9 and TRBJ1-5): DTGVSQNPRHKITKRGQNVTFRCDPISEHNRLYWYRQTLGQGPEFLTYFQNEAQLEKSRLLSDRFSAERPKGSFSTLEIQRTEQGDSAMYLCASSPGNQPQHFGDGTRLSIL.

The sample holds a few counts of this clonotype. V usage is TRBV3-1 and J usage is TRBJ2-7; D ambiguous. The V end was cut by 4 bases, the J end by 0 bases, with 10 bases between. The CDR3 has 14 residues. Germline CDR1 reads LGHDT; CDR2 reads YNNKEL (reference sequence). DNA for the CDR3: TGTGCCAGCAGCCCCTCCCCGGGCTCCTACGAGCAGTACTTC. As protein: CASSPSPGSYEQYF.

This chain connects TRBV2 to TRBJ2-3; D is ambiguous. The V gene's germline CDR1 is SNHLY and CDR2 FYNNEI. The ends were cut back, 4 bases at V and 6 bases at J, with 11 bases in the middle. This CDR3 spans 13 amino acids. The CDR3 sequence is CASSVENGDTQYF. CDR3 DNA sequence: TGTGCCAGCAGTGTTGAAAATGGGGATACGCAGTATTTT.

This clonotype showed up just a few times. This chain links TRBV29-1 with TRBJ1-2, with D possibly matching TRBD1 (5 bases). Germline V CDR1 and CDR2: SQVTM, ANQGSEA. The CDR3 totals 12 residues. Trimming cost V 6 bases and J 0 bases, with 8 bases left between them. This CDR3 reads CSVGASNYGYTF. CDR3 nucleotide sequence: TGCAGCGTAGGGGCCTCTAACTATGGCTACACCTTC. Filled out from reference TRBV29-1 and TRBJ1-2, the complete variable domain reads SAVISQKPSRDICQRGTSLTIQCQVDSQVTMMFWYRQQPGQSLTLIATANQGSEATYESGFVIDKFPISRPNLTFSTLTVSNMSPEDSSIYLCSVGASNYGYTFGSGTRLTVV.

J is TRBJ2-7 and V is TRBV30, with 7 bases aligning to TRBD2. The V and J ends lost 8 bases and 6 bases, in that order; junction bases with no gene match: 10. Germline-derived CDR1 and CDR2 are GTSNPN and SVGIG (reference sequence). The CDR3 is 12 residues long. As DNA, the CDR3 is TGTGCCGCCCGAGGGGAGGGCCGCGAGCAGTACTTC. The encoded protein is CAARGEGREQYF.

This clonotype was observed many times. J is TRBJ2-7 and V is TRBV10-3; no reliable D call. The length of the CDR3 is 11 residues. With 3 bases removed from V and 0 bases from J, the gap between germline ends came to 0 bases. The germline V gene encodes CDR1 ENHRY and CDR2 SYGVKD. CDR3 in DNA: TGTGCCATCAGTGACTCCTACGAGCAGTACTTC. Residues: CAISDSYEQYF.

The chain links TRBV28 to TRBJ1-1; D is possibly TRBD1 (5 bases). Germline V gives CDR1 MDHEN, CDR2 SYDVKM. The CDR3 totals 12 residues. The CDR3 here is CVHRTETTEAFF. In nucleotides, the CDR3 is TGTGTCCACAGGACGGAGACAACGGAAGCTTTCTTT.

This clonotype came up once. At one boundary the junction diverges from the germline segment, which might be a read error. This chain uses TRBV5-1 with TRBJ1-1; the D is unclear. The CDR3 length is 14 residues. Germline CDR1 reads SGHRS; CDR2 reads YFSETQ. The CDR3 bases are TGCGTCAGCAGCTTGGTCGCTTTGAACACTGAAGCTTTCTTT. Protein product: CVSSLVALNTEAFF.

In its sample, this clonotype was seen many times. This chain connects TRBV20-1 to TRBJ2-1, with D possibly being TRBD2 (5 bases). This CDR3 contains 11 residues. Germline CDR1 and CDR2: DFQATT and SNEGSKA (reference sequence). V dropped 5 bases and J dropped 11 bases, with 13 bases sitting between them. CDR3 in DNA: TGCAGTGCTCCTGACTACCGTCAGCAGTTCTTC. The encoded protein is CSAPDYRQQFF.

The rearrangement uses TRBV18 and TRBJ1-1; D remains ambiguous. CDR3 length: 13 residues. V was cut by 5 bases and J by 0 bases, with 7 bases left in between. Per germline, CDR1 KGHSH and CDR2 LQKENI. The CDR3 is CASSTFLNTEAFF. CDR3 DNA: TGTGCCAGCTCAACCTTTTTGAACACTGAAGCTTTCTTT. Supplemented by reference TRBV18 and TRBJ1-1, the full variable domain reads NAGVMQNPRHLVRRRGQEARLRCSPMKGHSHVYWYRQLPEEGLKFMVYLQKENIIDESGMPKERFSAEFPKEGPSILRIQQVVRGDSAAYFCASSTFLNTEAFFGQGTRLTVV.

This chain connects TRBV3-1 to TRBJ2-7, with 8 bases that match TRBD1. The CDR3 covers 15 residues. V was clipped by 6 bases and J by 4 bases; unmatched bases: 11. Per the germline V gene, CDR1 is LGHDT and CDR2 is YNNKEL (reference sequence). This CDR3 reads CASSRFPGQAYEQYF. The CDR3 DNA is TGTGCCAGCAGTCGCTTCCCGGGACAGGCTTACGAGCAGTACTTC.

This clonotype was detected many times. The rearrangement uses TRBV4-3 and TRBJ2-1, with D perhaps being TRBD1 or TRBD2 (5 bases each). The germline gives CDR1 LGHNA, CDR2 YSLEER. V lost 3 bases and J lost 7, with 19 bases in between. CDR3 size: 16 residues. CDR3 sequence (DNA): TGCGCCAGCAGCCAGGTAGCTCGGGGCCTTAATAATGAGCAGTTCTTC. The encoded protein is CASSQVARGLNNEQFF.

The CDR3 nucleotides are TGCAGCGCAGACAGGGTCGCCGGTACTGAAGCTTTCTTT. It specifies CSADRVAGTEAFF. This chain links TRBV29-1 with TRBJ1-1; 7 bases agree with TRBD1. Germline V gene data show CDR1 as SQVTM and CDR2 as ANQGSEA. This CDR3 spans 13 amino acids. The junction had 10 bases not matched to a gene; V was cut back by 7 bases and J by 5 bases.

The CDR3 DNA sequence: TGTGCCACGGCGGTTAGCTCCTACAATGAGCAGTTCTTC. Translation: CATAVSSYNEQFF. The chain combines TRBV19 with TRBJ2-1; no reliable D call. The germline CDR1 and CDR2 sequences are LNHDA and SQIVND (reference sequence). The length of the CDR3 is 13 residues. Trimming took off 10 bases at V and 0 bases at J, with 10 bases between the two ends.

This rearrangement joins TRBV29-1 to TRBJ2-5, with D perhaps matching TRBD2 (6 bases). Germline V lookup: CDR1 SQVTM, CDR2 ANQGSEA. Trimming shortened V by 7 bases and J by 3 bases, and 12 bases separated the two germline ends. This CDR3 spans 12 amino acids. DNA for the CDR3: TGCAGCGCTTCGCCGGGGGAAGAGACCCAGTACTTC. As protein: CSASPGEETQYF.

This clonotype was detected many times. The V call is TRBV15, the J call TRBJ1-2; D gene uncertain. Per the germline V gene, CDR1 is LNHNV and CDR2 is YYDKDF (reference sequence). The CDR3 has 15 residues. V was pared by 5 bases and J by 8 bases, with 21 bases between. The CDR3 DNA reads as TGTGCCACCAGCCCCGCCCTAACCCTACTAGAAGGCTACACCTTC. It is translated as CATSPALTLLEGYTF.

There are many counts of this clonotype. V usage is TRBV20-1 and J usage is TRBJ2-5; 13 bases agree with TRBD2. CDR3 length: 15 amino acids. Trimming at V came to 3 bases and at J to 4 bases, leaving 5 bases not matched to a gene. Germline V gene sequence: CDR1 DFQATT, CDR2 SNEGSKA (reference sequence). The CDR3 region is CSASDRTSGRETQYF. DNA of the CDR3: TGCAGTGCTAGCGACAGGACTAGCGGGAGAGAGACCCAGTACTTC.